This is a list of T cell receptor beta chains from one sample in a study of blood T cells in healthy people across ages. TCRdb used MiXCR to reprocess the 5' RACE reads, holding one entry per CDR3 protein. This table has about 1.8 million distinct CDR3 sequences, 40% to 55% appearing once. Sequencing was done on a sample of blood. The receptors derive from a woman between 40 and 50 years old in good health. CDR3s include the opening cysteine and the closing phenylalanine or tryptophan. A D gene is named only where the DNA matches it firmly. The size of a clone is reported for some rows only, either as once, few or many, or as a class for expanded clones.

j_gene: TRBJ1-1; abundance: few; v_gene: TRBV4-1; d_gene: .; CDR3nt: TGCGCCAGCAGTCACACAGGGCTCACTGAAGCTTTCTTT; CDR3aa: CASSHTGLTEAFF
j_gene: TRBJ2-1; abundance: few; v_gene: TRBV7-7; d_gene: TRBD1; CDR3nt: TGTGCTAGCAGCCGACAGGGTATCAATGAGCAGTTCTTC; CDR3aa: CASSRQGINEQFF
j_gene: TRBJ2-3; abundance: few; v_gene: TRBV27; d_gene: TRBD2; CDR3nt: TGTGCCAGCAGTCCCCAACTAGCGGGGAAGACAGATACGCAGTATTTT; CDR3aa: CASSPQLAGKTDTQYF
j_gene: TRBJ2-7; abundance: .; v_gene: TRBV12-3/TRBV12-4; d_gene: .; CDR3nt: TGTGCCAGCAGTAGATTCGCCAGCTCCTACGAGCAGTACTTC; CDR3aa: CASSRFASSYEQYF
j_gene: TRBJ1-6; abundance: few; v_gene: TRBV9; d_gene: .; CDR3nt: TGTGCCAGCAGCCCTCCCCAAGCAGGCCGGAATTCACCCCTCCACTTT; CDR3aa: CASSPPQAGRNSPLHF
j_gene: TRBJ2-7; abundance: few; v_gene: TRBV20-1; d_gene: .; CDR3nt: TGCAGTGCTAGAGATCAACGGGGAGTCCACGAGCAGTACTTC; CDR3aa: CSARDQRGVHEQYF
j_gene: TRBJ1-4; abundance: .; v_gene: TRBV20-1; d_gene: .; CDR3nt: TGCAGTGCTAGGGACGAGGGGCAAGCTAATGAAAAACTGTTTTTT; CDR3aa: CSARDEGQANEKLFF
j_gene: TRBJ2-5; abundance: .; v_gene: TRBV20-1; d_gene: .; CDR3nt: TGCAGTGCTAGAAGGGTGGGGGCGGGGGAGACCCAGTACTTC; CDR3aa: CSARRVGAGETQYF
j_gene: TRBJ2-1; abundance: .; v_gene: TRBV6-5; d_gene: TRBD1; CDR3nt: TGTGCCAGCAGTCAACCGGGACAGAACAACAATGAGCAGTTCTTC; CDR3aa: CASSQPGQNNNEQFF
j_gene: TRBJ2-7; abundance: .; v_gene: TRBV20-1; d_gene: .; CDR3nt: TGCAGTGCTAGAGCGCCCGTGGGTACCTACGAGCAGTACTTC; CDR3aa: CSARAPVGTYEQYF
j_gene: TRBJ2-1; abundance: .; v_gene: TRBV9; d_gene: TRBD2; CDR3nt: TGTGCCGGCTGTAGCGGGGCTAGCAATGAGCAGTTCTTC; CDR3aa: CAGCSGASNEQFF
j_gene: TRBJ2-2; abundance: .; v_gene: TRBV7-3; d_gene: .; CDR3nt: TGTGCCAGCAGCTTAGTAGGGTCCGGGACAGGGGAGCTGTTTTTT; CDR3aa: CASSLVGSGTGELFF
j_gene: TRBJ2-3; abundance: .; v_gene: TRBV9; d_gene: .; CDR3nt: TGTGCCAGCACCGCGGGCTACACAGATACGCAGTATTTT; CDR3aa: CASTAGYTDTQYF
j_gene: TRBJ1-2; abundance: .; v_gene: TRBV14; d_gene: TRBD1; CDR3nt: TGTGCCAGCAGCTCGCGGACAGGGGTTGCTAACTATGGCTACACCTTC; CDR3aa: CASSSRTGVANYGYTF
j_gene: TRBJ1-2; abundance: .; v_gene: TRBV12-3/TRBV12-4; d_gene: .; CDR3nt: TGTGCCAGCAGTCACCACAGGACAGCTAACTATGGCTACACCTTC; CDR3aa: CASSHHRTANYGYTF
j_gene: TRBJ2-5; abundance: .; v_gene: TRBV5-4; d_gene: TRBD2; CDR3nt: TGTGCCAGCAGCTTGGTAGCAGCGGGGGGGGAGACCCAGTACTTC; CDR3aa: CASSLVAAGGETQYF
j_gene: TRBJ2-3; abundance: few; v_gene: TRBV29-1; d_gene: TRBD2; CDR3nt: TGCAGCGTCAAACTAGCGGGGGGGCCCGCAGATACGCAGTATTTT; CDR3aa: CSVKLAGGPADTQYF
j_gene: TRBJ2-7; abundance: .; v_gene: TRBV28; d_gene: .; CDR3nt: TGTGCCAGCAGCCTAACTCCTCCGGGACAAAAATACGAGCAGTACTTC; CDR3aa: CASSLTPPGQKYEQYF
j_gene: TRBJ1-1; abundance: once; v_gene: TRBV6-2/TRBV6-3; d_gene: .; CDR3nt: TGTGCCAGCAGTTCCTACGGACAGGAAGCTTTCTTT; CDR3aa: CASSSYGQEAFF
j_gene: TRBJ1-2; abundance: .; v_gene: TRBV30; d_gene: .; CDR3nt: TGTGCCTGGAGTGTGCACCGATCCGGCTACACCTTC; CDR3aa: CAWSVHRSGYTF
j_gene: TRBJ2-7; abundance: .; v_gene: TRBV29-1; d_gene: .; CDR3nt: TGCAGCGTTGAGACAGGTGCCTCCTACGAGCAGTACTTC; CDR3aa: CSVETGASYEQYF
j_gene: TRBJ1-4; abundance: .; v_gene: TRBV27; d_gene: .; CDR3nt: TGTGCCAGCAGTTTATTCAGTCAGAGATTACGTACAACTAATGAAAAACTGTTTTTT; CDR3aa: CASSLFSQRLRTTNEKLFF
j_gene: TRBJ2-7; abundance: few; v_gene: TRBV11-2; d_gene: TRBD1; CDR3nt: TGTGCCAGCAGCCCCCAGGGTACGGGACAGTCGAACGAGCAGTACTTC; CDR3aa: CASSPQGTGQSNEQYF
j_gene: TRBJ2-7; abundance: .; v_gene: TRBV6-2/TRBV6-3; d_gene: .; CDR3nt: TGTGCCAGCAGCATCCTCGGTGAAGGGCCCAACGAGCAGTACTTC; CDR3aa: CASSILGEGPNEQYF
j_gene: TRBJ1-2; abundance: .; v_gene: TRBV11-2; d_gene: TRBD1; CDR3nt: TGTGCCAGCAGCTTCGAAGGGACAGGGAGCGGCTACACCTTC; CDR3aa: CASSFEGTGSGYTF
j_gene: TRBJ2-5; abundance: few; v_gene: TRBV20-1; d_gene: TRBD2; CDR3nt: TGCAGTGCTAGACTAGCGGGGGCTACTCTTCTACAAGAGACCCAGTACTTC; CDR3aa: CSARLAGATLLQETQYF
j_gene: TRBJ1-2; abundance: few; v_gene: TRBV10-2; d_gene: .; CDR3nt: TGCGCCAGCAAGTTTCAGTTTGGCTACACCTTC; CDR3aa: CASKFQFGYTF
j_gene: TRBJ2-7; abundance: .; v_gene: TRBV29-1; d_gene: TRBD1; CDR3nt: TGCAGCGTAATACGGGACAGGGGGTCCTACGAGCAGTACTTC; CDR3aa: CSVIRDRGSYEQYF
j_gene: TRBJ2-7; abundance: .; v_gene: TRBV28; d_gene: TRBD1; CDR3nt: TGTGCCAGCAGTTTTCGAGGGGGCGATGCCTACGAGCAGTACTTC; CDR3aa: CASSFRGGDAYEQYF
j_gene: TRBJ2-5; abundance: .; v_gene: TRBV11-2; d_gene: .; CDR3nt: TGTGCCAGCAGCAACGCGGTAGGGAGGGAGACCCAGTACTTC; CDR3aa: CASSNAVGRETQYF
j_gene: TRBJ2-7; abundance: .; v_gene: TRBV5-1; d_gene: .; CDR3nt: TGCGCCAGCAGCTTGGAGGGGAACAGCCTCTACGAGCAGTACTTC; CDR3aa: CASSLEGNSLYEQYF
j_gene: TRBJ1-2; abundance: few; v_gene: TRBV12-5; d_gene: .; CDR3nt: TGTGCTAGTGGTTCGCCGGGCCATGGCTACACCTTC; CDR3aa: CASGSPGHGYTF
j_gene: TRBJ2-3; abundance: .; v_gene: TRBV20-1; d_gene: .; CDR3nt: TGCAGTGCGGAAGAGACAGATACGCAGTATTTT; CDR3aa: CSAEETDTQYF
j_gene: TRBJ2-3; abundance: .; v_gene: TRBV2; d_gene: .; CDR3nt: TGTGCCAGCAGTCAACAGGGACCAGATACGCAGTATTTT; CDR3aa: CASSQQGPDTQYF
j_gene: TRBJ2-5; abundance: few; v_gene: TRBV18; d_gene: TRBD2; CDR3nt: TGTGCCAGCTCACCGTCCCTAGCGGGGTTCCAAGAGACCCAGTACTTC; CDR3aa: CASSPSLAGFQETQYF
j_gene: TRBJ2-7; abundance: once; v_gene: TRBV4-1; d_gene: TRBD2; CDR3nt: TGCGCCGTCCAGGAGGGACTAGCGGGAGGGCCCGAGTATTACGAGCAGTACTTC; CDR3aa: CAVQEGLAGGPEYYEQYF
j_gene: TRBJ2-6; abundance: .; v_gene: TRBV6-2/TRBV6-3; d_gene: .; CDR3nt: TGTGCCAGCAGTTACCGCGGAGGGGGCGCATTTGGGGCCAACGTCCTGACTTTC; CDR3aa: CASSYRGGGAFGANVLTF
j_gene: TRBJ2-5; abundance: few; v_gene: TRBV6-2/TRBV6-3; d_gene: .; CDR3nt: TGTGCCAGCAGTTACTCGACGGGGGCCGAGACCCAGTACTTC; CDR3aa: CASSYSTGAETQYF
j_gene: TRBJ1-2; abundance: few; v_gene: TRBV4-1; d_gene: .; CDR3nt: TGCGCTAGCAGCCCCCTTCAAGGTGCCAACTATGGCTACACCTTC; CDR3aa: CASSPLQGANYGYTF
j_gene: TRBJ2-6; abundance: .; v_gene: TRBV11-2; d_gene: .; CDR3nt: TGTGCCAGCAGCAGTTCTAAGGAGTTTACTGGGGCCAACGTCCTGACTTTC; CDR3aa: CASSSSKEFTGANVLTF
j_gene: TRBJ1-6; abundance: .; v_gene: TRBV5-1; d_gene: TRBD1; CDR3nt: TGTGCCAGCAGCTGGACAGGGCCCGAGGGATCACCCCTCCACTTT; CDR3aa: CASSWTGPEGSPLHF
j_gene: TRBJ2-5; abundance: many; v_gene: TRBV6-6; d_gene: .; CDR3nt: TGTGCCAGCAGTTACCGTGGGAAAGAGACCCAGTACTTC; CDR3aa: CASSYRGKETQYF
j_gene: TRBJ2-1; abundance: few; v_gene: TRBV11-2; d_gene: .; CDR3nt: TGTGCCAGCAGCTTAGATATAATCGATGAGCAGTTCTTC; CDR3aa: CASSLDIIDEQFF
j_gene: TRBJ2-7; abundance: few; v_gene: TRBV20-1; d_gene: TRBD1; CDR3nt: TGCAGTGCGCGAGAGGGCGACAGGGGGTTTTCCTACGAGCAGTACTTC; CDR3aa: CSAREGDRGFSYEQYF
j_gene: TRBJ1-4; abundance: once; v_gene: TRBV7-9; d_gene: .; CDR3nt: TGTGCCAGCAGCGGATCAAGGACAGAAGAATCCTTGGGGAAACTGTTTTTT; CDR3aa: CASSGSRTEESLGKLFF
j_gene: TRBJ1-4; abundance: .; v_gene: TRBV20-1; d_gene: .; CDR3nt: TGCAGTGCTAGAGATACAGAAACTAATGAAAAACTGTTTTTT; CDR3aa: CSARDTETNEKLFF
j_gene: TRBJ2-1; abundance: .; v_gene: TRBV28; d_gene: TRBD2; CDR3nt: TGTGCCAGCAGTTTACGACTAGCGGTTTGGAATGAGCAGTTCTTC; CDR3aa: CASSLRLAVWNEQFF
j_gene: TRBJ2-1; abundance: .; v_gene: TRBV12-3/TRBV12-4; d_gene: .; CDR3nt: TGTGCCAGCAGTTTTGGCCTCAGCGGACATGGCTCCTACAATGAGCAGTTCTTC; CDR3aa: CASSFGLSGHGSYNEQFF
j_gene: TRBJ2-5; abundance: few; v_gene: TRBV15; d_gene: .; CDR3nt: TGTGCCACCAGCAGAACAACAGGGCCGACCGAAGAGACCCAGTACTTC; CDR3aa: CATSRTTGPTEETQYF